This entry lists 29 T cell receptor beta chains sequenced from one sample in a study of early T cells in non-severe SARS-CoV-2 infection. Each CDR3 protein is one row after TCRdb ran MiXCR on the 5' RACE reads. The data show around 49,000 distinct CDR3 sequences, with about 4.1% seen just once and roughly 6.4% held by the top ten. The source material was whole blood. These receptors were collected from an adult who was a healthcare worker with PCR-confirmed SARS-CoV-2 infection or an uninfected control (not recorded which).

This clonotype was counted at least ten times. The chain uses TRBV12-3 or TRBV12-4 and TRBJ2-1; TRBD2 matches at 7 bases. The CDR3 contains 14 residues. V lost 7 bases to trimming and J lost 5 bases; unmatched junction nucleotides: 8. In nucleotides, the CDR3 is TGTGCCAGCATGGCGGGGGTGGGCCACAATGAGCAGTTCTTC. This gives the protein CASMAGVGHNEQFF.

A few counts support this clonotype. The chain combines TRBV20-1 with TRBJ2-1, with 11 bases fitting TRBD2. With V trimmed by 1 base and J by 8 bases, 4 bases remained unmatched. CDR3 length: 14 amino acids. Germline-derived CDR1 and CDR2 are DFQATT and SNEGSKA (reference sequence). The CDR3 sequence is CSARVSGGDHEQFF. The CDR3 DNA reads TGCAGTGCTAGAGTTAGCGGGGGGGACCATGAGCAGTTCTTC.

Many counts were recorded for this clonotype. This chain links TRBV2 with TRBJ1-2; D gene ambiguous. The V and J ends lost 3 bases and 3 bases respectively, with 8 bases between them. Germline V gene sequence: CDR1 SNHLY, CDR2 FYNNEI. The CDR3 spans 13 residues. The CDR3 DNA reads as TGTGCCAGCAGTGAGCCGGGGTACTATGGCTACACCTTC. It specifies CASSEPGYYGYTF.

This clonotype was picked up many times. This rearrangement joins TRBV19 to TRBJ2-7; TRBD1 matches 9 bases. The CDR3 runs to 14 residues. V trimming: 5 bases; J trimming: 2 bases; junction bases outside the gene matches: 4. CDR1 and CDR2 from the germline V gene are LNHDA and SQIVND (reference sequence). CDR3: CASSYGTGTYEQYF. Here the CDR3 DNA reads TGTGCCAGTAGTTACGGGACAGGGACCTACGAGCAGTACTTC. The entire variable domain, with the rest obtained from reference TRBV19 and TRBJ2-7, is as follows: DGGITQSPKYLFRKEGQNVTLSCEQNLNHDAMYWYRQDPGQGLRLIYYSQIVNDFQKGDIAEGYSVSREKKESFPLTVTSAQKNPTAFYLCASSYGTGTYEQYFGPGTRLTVT.

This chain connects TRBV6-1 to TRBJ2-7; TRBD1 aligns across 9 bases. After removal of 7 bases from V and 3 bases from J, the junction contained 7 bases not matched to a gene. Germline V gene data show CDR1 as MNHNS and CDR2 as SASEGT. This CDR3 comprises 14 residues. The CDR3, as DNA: TGTGCCAGCACCGGGACAGGGCAATTCTACGAGCAGTACTTC. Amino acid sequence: CASTGTGQFYEQYF.

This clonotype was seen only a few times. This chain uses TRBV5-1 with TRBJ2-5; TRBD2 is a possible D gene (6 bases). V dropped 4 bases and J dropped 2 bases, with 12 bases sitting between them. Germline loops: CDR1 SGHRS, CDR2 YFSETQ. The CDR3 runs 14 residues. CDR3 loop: CASSGGTLQETQYF. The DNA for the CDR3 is TGCGCCAGCAGCGGCGGGACTCTTCAAGAGACCCAGTACTTC.

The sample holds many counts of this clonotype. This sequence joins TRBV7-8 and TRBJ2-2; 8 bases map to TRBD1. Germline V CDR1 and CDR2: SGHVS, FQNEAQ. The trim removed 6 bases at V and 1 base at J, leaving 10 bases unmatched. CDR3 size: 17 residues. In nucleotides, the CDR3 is TGTGCCAGCAGTCCCAAACTGGGGACAGGGAACACCGGGGAGCTGTTTTTT. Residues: CASSPKLGTGNTGELFF.

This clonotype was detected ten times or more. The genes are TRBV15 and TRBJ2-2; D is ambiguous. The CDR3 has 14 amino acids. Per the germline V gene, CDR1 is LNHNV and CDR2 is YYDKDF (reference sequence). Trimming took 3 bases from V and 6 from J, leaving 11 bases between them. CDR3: CATSSGVDAGELFF. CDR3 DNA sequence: TGTGCCACCAGCAGCGGAGTGGATGCCGGGGAGCTGTTTTTT.

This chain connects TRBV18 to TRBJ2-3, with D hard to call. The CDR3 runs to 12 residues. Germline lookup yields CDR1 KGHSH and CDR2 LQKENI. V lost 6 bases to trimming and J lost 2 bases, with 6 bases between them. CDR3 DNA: TGTGCCAGCTCGCGAGACACAGATACGCAGTATTTT. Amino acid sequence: CASSRDTDTQYF.

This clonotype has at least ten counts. The CDR3 DNA sequence: TGCGCCAGCGGAAAGGGCACAGATACGCAGTATTTT. This sequence encodes CASGKGTDTQYF. The chain uses TRBV10-1 and TRBJ2-3; no reliable D call. CDR1 and CDR2 from the germline V gene are WNHNN and SYGVQD (reference sequence). Trimming cost V 8 bases and J 1 base, with 7 bases left between them. The CDR3 is made up of 12 amino acids.

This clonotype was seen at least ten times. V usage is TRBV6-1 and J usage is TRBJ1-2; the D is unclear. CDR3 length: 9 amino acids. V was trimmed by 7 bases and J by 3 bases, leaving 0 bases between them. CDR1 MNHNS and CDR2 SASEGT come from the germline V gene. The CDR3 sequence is CASNYGYTF. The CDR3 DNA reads TGTGCCAGCAACTATGGCTACACCTTC.

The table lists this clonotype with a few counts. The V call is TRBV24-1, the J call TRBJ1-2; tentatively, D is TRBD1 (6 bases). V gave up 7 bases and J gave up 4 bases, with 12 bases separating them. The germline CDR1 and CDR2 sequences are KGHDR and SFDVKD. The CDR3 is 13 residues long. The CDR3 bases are TGTGCCACCAGGCCCAGGGGTGCCTATGGCTACACCTTC. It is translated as CATRPRGAYGYTF.

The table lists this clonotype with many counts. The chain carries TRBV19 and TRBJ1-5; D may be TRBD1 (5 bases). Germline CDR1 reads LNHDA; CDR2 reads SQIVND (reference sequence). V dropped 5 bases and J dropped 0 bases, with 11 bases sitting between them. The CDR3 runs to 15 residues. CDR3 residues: CASSLTAYSNQPQHF. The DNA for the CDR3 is TGTGCCAGTAGTTTGACAGCGTATAGCAATCAGCCCCAGCATTTT.

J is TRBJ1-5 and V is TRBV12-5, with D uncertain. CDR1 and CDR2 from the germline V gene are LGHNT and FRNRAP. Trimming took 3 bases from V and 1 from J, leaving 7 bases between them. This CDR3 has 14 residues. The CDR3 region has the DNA TGTGCTAGTGGTTTCGGTCAGAGCAATCAGCCCCAGCATTTT. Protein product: CASGFGQSNQPQHF. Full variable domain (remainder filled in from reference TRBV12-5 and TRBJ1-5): DARVTQTPRHKVTEMGQEVTMRCQPILGHNTVFWYRQTMMQGLELLAYFRNRAPLDDSGMPKDRFSAEMPDATLATLKIQPSEPRDSAVYFCASGFGQSNQPQHFGDGTRLSIL.

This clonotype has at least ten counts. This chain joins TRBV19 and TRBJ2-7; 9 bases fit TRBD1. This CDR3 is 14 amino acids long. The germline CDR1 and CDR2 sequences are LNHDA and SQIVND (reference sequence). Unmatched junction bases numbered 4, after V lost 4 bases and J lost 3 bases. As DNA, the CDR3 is TGTGCCAGTAGTACGGGACAGGGATACTACGAGCAGTACTTC. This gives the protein CASSTGQGYYEQYF. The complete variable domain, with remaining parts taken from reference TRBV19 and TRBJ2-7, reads DGGITQSPKYLFRKEGQNVTLSCEQNLNHDAMYWYRQDPGQGLRLIYYSQIVNDFQKGDIAEGYSVSREKKESFPLTVTSAQKNPTAFYLCASSTGQGYYEQYFGPGTRLTVT.

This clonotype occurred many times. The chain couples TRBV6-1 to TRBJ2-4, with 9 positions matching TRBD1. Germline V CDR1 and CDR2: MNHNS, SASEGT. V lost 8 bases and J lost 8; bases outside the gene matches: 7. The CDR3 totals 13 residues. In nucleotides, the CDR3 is TGTGCCAGCGGCCAAACAGGGGGCGACATTCAGTACTTC. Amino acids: CASGQTGGDIQYF.

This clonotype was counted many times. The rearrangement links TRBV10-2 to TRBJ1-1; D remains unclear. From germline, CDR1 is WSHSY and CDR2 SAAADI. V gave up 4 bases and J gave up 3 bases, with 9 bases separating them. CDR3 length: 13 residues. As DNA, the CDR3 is TGCGCCAGCAGTGTAGATCCTGACACTGAAGCTTTCTTT. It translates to CASSVDPDTEAFF.

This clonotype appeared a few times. CDR3 in DNA: TGCAGCGCCGGACAGAGCCCGGAGACCCAGTACTTC. As protein: CSAGQSPETQYF. The V gene is TRBV29-1, the J gene TRBJ2-5; D possibly corresponds to TRBD1 (6 bases). V was trimmed by 7 bases and J by 5 bases, leaving 14 bases between them. The CDR3 has 12 residues. The germline V gene encodes CDR1 SQVTM and CDR2 ANQGSEA. The variable domain in full, completed from reference TRBV29-1 and TRBJ2-5, reads SAVISQKPSRDICQRGTSLTIQCQVDSQVTMMFWYRQQPGQSLTLIATANQGSEATYESGFVIDKFPISRPNLTFSTLTVSNMSPEDSSIYLCSAGQSPETQYFGPGTRLLVL.

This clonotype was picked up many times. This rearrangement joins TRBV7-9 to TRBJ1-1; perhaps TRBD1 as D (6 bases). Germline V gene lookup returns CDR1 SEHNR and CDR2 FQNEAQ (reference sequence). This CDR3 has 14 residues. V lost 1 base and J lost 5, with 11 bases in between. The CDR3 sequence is CASSLEGGGTEAFF. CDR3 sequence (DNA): TGTGCCAGCAGCTTAGAAGGGGGAGGGACTGAAGCTTTCTTT.

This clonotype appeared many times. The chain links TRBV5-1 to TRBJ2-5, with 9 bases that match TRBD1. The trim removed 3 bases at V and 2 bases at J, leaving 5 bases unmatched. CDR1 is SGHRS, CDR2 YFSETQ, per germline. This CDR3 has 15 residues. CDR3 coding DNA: TGCGCCAGCAGCTGGGACAGGGTGGGACAAGAGACCCAGTACTTC. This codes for CASSWDRVGQETQYF.

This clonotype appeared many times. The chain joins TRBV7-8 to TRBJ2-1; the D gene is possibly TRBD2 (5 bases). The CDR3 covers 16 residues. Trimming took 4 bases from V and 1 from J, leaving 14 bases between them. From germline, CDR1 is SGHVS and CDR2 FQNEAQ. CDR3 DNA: TGTGCCAGCAGCTACTTCCGGGGTATATCCTACAATGAGCAGTTCTTC. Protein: CASSYFRGISYNEQFF.

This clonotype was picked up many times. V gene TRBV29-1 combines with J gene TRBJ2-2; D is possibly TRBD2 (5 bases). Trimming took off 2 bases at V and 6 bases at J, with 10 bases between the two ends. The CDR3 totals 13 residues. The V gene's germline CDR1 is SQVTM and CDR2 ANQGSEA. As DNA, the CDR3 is TGCAGCGTTGAAATGCGGGCTTCCGGGGAGCTGTTTTTT. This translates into CSVEMRASGELFF.

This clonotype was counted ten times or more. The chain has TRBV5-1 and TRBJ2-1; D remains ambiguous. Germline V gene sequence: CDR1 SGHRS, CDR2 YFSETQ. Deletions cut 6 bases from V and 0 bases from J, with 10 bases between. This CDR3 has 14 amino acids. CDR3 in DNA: TGCGCCAGCAATCCTAGGCCCTCCTACAATGAGCAGTTCTTC. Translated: CASNPRPSYNEQFF.

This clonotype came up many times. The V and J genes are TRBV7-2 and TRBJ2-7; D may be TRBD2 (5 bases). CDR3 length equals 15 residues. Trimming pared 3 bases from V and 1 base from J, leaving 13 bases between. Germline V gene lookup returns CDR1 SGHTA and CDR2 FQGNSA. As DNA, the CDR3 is TGTGCCAGCAGCTTCACCACGGAGGTTTCCTACGAGCAGTACTTC. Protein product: CASSFTTEVSYEQYF. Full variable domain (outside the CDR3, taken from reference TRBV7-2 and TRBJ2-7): GAGVSQSPSNKVTEKGKDVELRCDPISGHTALYWYRQSLGQGLEFLIYFQGNSAPDKSGLPSDRFSAERTGGSVSTLTIQRTQQEDSAVYLCASSFTTEVSYEQYFGPGTRLTVT.

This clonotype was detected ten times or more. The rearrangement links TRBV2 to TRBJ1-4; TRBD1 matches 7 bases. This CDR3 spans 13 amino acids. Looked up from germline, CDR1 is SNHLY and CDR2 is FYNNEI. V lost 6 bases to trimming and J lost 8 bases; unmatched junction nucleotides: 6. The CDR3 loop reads CASSGDRREKLFF. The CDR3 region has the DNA TGTGCCAGCAGCGGGGACAGACGAGAAAAACTGTTTTTT.

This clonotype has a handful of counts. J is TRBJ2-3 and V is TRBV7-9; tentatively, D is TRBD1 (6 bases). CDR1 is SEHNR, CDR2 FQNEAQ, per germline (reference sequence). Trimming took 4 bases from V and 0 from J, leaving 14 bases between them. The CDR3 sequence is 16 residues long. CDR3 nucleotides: TGTGCCAGCAGCTATCGCGGACAGACAAGCACAGATACGCAGTATTTT. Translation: CASSYRGQTSTDTQYF.

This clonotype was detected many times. The CDR3: CASSQVSGYTF. The DNA for the CDR3 is TGTGCCAGCAGCCAAGTTTCCGGCTACACCTTC. The chain uses TRBV3-1 and TRBJ1-2; D unclear. The CDR3 length is 11 residues. The germline V gene encodes CDR1 LGHDT and CDR2 YNNKEL (reference sequence). Between the trimmed V and J ends, which lost 1 base and 8 bases, there was a span of 5 bases.

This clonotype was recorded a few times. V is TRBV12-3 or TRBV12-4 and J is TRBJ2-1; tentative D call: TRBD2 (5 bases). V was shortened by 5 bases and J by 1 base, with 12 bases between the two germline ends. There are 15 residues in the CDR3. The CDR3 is CASSPGVASYNEQFF. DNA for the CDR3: TGTGCCAGCAGTCCCGGGGTGGCATCCTACAATGAGCAGTTCTTC.

CDR3 sequence: CASSPGGAPEAFF. The CDR3 DNA is TGCGCCAGCAGTCCAGGGGGCGCGCCTGAAGCTTTCTTT. The chain links TRBV5-1 to TRBJ1-1; 8 bases align to TRBD1. The V gene's germline CDR1 is SGHRS and CDR2 YFSETQ. Unmatched junction bases numbered 6, after V lost 5 bases and J lost 6 bases. The CDR3 is made up of 13 amino acids.